The rows below give T cell receptor beta chains drawn from one sample of a study of vaccination effects on CD4 cells after COVID-19. Which antigens these TCRs recognize remains unknown. Generated by immunoSEQ multiplex PCR, the TCRdb table keeps only in-frame clones and is missing some. The data show fewer than 75,000 clones, roughly three quarters seen once. This material consisted of CD4+ T cells from PBMCs cultured without peptide, taken before COVID-19 vaccination. All receptors derive from a human donor who received a COVID-19 vaccine. Each CDR3 is given with its conserved first and last residue. The D gene is left open where the match is weak. Only some rows state a clone size, as once, few, many or a class for expanded clones.

TRBD1	.	TRBV6-5	TRBJ1-3	TGTGCCAGCAGTTTCGACAGGGGGCACACCATATATTTT	CASSFDRGHTIYF
.	.	TRBV3-1/TRBV3-2	TRBJ2-1	TGTGCCAGCAGCCACCTCGGGGGGGACAGAGAGTTCTTC	CASSHLGGDREFF
.	few	TRBV28	TRBJ2-4	TGTGCCAGCAGTTTACGAAACATTCAGTACTTC	CASSLRNIQYF
.	.	TRBV10-2	TRBJ2-5	TGCGCCAGCAGGAGGCCCCAAGAGACCCAGTACTTC	CASRRPQETQYF
.	.	TRBV13	TRBJ1-6	TGTGCCAGCAGCCCGAGGGCGGCCTCCTATAATTCACCCCTCCACTTT	CASSPRAASYNSPLHF
.	.	TRBV19	TRBJ2-2	TGTGCCAGTAGTATAGGTTTCTTGAACACCGGGGAGCTGTTTTTT	CASSIGFLNTGELFF
TRBD1	.	TRBV29-1	TRBJ1-5	TGCAGCGTCGCGACAGGGACAGGGCAGCCCCAGCATTTT	CSVATGTGQPQHF
TRBD1	once	TRBV7-8	TRBJ1-4	TGTGCCAGCAGCTTCCGGGACAGGGGTGCGACTAATGAAAAACTGTTTTTT	CASSFRDRGATNEKLFF
.	.	TRBV24-1	TRBJ2-3	TGTGCCACCAGTGAAGTAACAGATACGCAGTATTTT	CATSEVTDTQYF
.	.	TRBV9	TRBJ1-2	TGTGCCAGCAGCGCCTCTGCGGGGCTGGACTATGGCTACACCTTC	CASSASAGLDYGYTF
.	once	TRBV6-5	TRBJ1-5	TGTGCCAGCAGTTACTCGACAGGCCATAATCAGCCCCAGCATTTT	CASSYSTGHNQPQHF
.	.	TRBV6-1	TRBJ2-1	TGTGCCAGCAGTGATTACTCCGCGGAGAATGAGCAGTTCTTC	CASSDYSAENEQFF
.	.	TRBV5-1	TRBJ2-5	TGCGCCAGCAGCTTGGCAGGCAGGGGTGCGGAGACCCAGTACTTC	CASSLAGRGAETQYF
TRBD2	few	TRBV4-3	TRBJ2-2	TGCGCCAGCAGCCAATGGGGACTAGCGGTGAACACCGGGGAGCTGTTTTTT	CASSQWGLAVNTGELFF
.	.	TRBV7-6	TRBJ1-3	TGTGCCAGCAGCTTAATTGCAGCTGGTGGAAACACCATATATTTT	CASSLIAAGGNTIYF
.	once	TRBV9	TRBJ1-6	TGTGCCAGCAGCGTAGGGGTCAGGGAAAATTCACCCCTCCACTTT	CASSVGVRENSPLHF
TRBD1	.	TRBV7-2	TRBJ1-2	TGTGCCAGCAGCTCCAGGGGGGCCTCGGATGGCTACACCTTC	CASSSRGASDGYTF
.	.	TRBV7-9	TRBJ1-2	TGTGCCAGCAGCGGCGCTAACTATGGCTACACCTTC	CASSGANYGYTF
TRBD2	.	TRBV7-2	TRBJ2-1	TGTGCCAGCAGCTTTGCGGCGGGGGGCTCCTACAATGAGCAGTTCTTC	CASSFAAGGSYNEQFF
TRBD1	.	TRBV5-4	TRBJ2-6	TGTGCCAGCAGCTTGGGGACAGGCACCCACTCTGGGGCCAACGTCCTGACTTTC	CASSLGTGTHSGANVLTF
.	.	TRBV7-3	TRBJ2-3	TGTGCCAGCAGCTTAATAGGGGATACGCAGTATTTT	CASSLIGDTQYF
.	once	TRBV3-1/TRBV3-2	TRBJ2-4	TGTGCCAGCAGCCTAGGGTCCAAAAACATTCAGTACTTC	CASSLGSKNIQYF
.	.	TRBV4-1	TRBJ2-3	TGCGCCAGCAGCCAAGCCCAAAGGAGCACAGATACGCAGTATTTT	CASSQAQRSTDTQYF
.	.	TRBV2	TRBJ2-1	TGTGCCAGGGGATTTTACAATGAGCAGTTCTTC	CARGFYNEQFF
TRBD2	few	TRBV7-3	TRBJ2-1	TGTGCCAGCAGCATCCCGGGAGGGGTCTACAATGAGCAGTTCTTC	CASSIPGGVYNEQFF
TRBD1	.	TRBV19	TRBJ1-5	TGTGCCAGTAGTATCCTGACAGGGGGCAGCAATCAGCCCCAGCATTTT	CASSILTGGSNQPQHF
.	.	TRBV18	TRBJ2-3	TGTGCCAGCTCATACAACAGCGGGGATACGCAGTATTTT	CASSYNSGDTQYF
TRBD1	.	TRBV29-1	TRBJ1-5	TGCAGCGTTGGACAGGGGGGTCAGCCCCAGCATTTT	CSVGQGGQPQHF
.	.	TRBV7-2	TRBJ1-5	TGTGCCAGCAGCTTGGAGGGAACATCCAATCAGCCCCAGCATTTT	CASSLEGTSNQPQHF
.	once	TRBV5-8	TRBJ1-6	TGTGCCAGCAGCTTTTGGGGCAGGAGCTCCTATAATTCACCCCTCCACTTT	CASSFWGRSSYNSPLHF
.	few	TRBV6-6	TRBJ1-3	TGTGCCAGCAGCCCAATTGGGGGCTCTGGAAACACCATATATTTT	CASSPIGGSGNTIYF
TRBD1	.	TRBV5-1	TRBJ2-3	TGCGCCAGCAGCTTGTTTTTGCCAGGGGGAGCAGATACGCAGTATTTT	CASSLFLPGGADTQYF
TRBD1	few	TRBV5-1	TRBJ1-5	TGCGCCAGCAGCTTAGACCCCGGGAGGGGACAGGGAGATCAGCCCCAGCATTTT	CASSLDPGRGQGDQPQHF
.	.	TRBV2	TRBJ1-1	TGTGCCAGCAGTAACAGGGCTCAGAACACTGAAGCTTTCTTT	CASSNRAQNTEAFF
.	few	TRBV11-3	TRBJ2-2	TGTGCCAGCAGCGAACAATGGTCCGGGGAGCTGTTTTTT	CASSEQWSGELFF
.	.	TRBV6-5	TRBJ1-1	TGTGCCAGCAGTTACGGGGGGGGCGCGGACACTGAAGCTTTCTTT	CASSYGGGADTEAFF
TRBD1	once	TRBV6-6	TRBJ2-3	TGTGCCAGCGAGGACAGGGGTTTGACAGATACGCAGTATTTT	CASEDRGLTDTQYF
TRBD1	.	TRBV27	TRBJ1-2	TGTGCCAGCAGTCCGTGGACAGGTGACTTCTATGGCTACACCTTC	CASSPWTGDFYGYTF
.	once	TRBV27	TRBJ2-5	TGTGCCAGCAGTCCCCTAGGTGTAGTAGGAGACCAAGAGACCCAGTACTTC	CASSPLGVVGDQETQYF
.	.	TRBV6-5	TRBJ2-5	TGTGCCAGCAGAGAGGGGGAAACCCAGTACTTC	CASREGETQYF
TRBD1	.	TRBV10-3	TRBJ1-1	TGTGCCATCAGTGAGTCAACAGGGGCAAACACTGAAGCTTTCTTT	CAISESTGANTEAFF
.	once	TRBV5-5	TRBJ1-2	TGTGCCAGCAGCTTGCGGGGGAACGATGGCTACACCTTC	CASSLRGNDGYTF
TRBD1	.	TRBV12-5	TRBJ1-5	TGTGCTAGTGGTTTGGGGTCAGGGGGTAGCAATCAGCCCCAGCATTTT	CASGLGSGGSNQPQHF
.	.	TRBV7-2	TRBJ2-5	TGTGCCAGCAGCTTAATGCGAGAGACCCAGTACTTC	CASSLMRETQYF